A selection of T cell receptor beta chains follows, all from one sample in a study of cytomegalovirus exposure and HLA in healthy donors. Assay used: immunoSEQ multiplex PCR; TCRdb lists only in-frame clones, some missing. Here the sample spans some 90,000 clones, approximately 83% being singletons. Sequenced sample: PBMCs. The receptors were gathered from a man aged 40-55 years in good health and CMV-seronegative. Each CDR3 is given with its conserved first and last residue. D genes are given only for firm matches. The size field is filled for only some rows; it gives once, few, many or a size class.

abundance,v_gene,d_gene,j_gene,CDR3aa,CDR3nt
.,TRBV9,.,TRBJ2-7,CASSLSGQGTYEQYF,TGTGCCAGCAGCCTATCAGGGCAGGGGACCTACGAGCAGTACTTC
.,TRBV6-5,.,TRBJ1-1,CASSQDRGYTEAFF,TGTGCCAGCAGCCAGGACAGAGGTTACACTGAAGCTTTCTTT
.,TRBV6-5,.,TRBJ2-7,CASSYEQGEAYEQYF,TGTGCCAGCAGTTACGAACAGGGAGAGGCCTACGAGCAGTACTTC
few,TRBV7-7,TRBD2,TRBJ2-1,CASSLVAGGPVEQFF,TGTGCCAGCAGCTTAGTAGCGGGGGGGCCAGTTGAGCAGTTCTTC
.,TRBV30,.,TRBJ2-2,CAWSYRETGELFF,TGTGCCTGGAGCTACAGAGAAACCGGGGAGCTGTTTTTT
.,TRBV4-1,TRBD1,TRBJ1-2,CASSQPRQGFYGYTF,TGCGCCAGCAGCCAGCCTCGACAGGGATTCTATGGCTACACCTTC
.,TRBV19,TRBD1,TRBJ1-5,CASSTDRGNQPQHF,TGTGCCAGTAGTACCGACAGGGGGAATCAGCCCCAGCATTTT
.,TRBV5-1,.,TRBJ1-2,CASSLVHKDFVDYGYTF,TGCGCCAGCAGCTTGGTCCACAAGGACTTTGTGGACTATGGCTACACCTTC
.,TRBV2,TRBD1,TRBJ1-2,CASCDRGWGYTF,TGTGCCAGCTGCGACAGGGGGTGGGGCTACACCTTC
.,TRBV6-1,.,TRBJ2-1,CASSEDTYNEQFF,TGTGCCAGCAGTGAAGACACCTACAATGAGCAGTTCTTC
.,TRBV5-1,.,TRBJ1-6,CASSLDRTSNNSPLHF,TGCGCCAGCAGCTTAGACAGAACGTCTAATAATTCACCCCTCCACTTT
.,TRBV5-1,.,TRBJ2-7,CASSLETGYEQYF,TGCGCCAGCAGCTTGGAGACAGGATACGAGCAGTACTTC
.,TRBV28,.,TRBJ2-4,CASSLSEGAVGIQYF,TGTGCCAGCAGTTTATCGGAGGGGGCGGTGGGCATTCAGTACTTC
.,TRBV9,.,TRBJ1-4,CASSGTVGEKLFF,TGTGCCAGCAGCGGGACAGTGGGTGAAAAACTGTTTTTT
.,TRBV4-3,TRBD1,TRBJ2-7,CASSQDRGAGGTYEQYF,TGCGCCAGCAGCCAAGACCGGGGAGCAGGGGGCACCTACGAGCAGTACTTC
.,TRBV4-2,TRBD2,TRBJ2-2,CASRPSGGTLNTGELFF,TGTGCCAGCAGGCCTAGCGGGGGGACCCTAAACACCGGGGAGCTGTTTTTT
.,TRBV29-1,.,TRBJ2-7,CSVGPREGPYEQYF,TGCAGCGTTGGGCCTCGGGAAGGGCCCTACGAGCAGTACTTC
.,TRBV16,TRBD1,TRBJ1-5,CASSPTTGRQPQHF,TGTGCCAGCAGCCCTACGACAGGGAGACAGCCCCAGCATTTT
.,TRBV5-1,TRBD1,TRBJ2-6,CASSFEGTDVSGANVLTF,TGCGCCAGCAGCTTCGAGGGGACAGATGTTTCTGGGGCCAACGTCCTGACTTTC
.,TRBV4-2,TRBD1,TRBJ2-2,CASSQDLPGGITGELFF,TGTGCCAGCAGCCAAGATCTTCCAGGGGGCATCACCGGGGAGCTGTTTTTT
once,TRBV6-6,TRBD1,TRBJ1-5,CASSYDDRGYQPQHF,TGTGCCAGCAGTTACGACGACAGGGGATATCAGCCCCAGCATTTT
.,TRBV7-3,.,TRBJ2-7,CASSYNRNEQYF,TGTGCCAGCAGCTATAACAGGAACGAGCAGTACTTC
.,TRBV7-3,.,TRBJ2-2,CASSPGQTGELFF,TGTGCCAGCAGCCCAGGACAAACCGGGGAGCTGTTTTTT
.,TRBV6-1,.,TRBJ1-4,CASSEVRGAGTNEKLFF,TGTGCCAGCAGTGAAGTTCGGGGGGCCGGAACTAATGAAAAACTGTTTTTT
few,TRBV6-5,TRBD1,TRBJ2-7,CASRRQGSYEQYF,TGTGCCAGCAGGCGACAGGGATCCTACGAGCAGTACTTC
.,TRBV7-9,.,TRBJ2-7,CASSSLWGREQYF,TGTGCCAGCAGCTCTTTGTGGGGGCGCGAGCAGTACTTC
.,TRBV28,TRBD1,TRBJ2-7,CASLPTGTGREQYF,TGTGCCAGCCTCCCGACAGGGACAGGGAGGGAGCAGTACTTC
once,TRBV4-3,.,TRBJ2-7,CASSQRGQGFPYEQYF,TGCGCCAGCAGCCAAAGGGGCCAGGGATTTCCCTACGAGCAGTACTTC
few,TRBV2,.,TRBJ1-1,CASSVEGTEAFF,TGTGCCAGCAGTGTTGAGGGTACTGAAGCTTTCTTT
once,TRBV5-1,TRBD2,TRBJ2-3,CATGTSGISTDTQYF,TGCGCCACCGGGACTAGCGGGATTAGCACAGATACGCAGTATTTT
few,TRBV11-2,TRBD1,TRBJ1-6,CASSPKPRQGGNSPLHF,TGTGCCAGCAGCCCGAAGCCCCGACAGGGAGGTAATTCACCCCTCCACTTT
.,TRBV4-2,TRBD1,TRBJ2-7,CASSQDPSDRGYEQYF,TGTGCCAGCAGCCAAGATCCAAGCGACAGGGGTTACGAGCAGTACTTC
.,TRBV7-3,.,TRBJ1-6,CASSLKEAASSYNSPLHF,TGTGCCAGCAGCTTAAAGGAGGCAGCGAGCTCCTATAATTCACCCCTCCACTTT
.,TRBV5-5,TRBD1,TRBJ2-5,CASSWGQGARETQYF,TGTGCCAGCAGCTGGGGACAGGGGGCGAGAGAGACCCAGTACTTC
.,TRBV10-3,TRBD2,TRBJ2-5,CAIRGERGAPGTQYF,TGTGCCATCAGGGGAGAGCGGGGGGCTCCGGGGACCCAGTACTTC
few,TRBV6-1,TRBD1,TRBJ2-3,CASGGQATDTQYF,TGTGCCAGCGGGGGACAGGCGACAGATACGCAGTATTTT
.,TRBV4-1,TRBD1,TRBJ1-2,CASSQDYGTGGGYTF,TGTGCCAGCAGCCAAGATTACGGGACAGGGGGCGGCTACACCTTC
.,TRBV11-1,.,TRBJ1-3,CASRSGQNQSPSGNTIYF,TGTGCCAGCAGATCCGGACAGAATCAAAGCCCCTCTGGAAACACCATATATTTT
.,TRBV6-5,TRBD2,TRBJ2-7,CASRLLAGHYEQYF,TGTGCCAGCAGACTACTAGCGGGGCACTACGAGCAGTACTTC
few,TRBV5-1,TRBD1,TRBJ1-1,CASVIGQGTEAFF,TGCGCCAGTGTAATAGGACAGGGAACTGAAGCTTTCTTT
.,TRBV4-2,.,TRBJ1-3,CASSQDSGDSGNTIYF,TGTGCCAGCAGCCAAGATAGCGGAGACTCTGGAAACACCATATATTTT
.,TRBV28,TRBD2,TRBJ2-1,CASSLVGGDEQFF,TGTGCCAGCAGTTTAGTCGGGGGGGATGAGCAGTTCTTC
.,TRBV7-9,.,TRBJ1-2,CASSPPGGGYGYTF,TGTGCCAGCAGCCCTCCGGGGGGGGGCTATGGCTACACCTTC
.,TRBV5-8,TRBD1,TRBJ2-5,CASSSGQGRETQYF,TGTGCCAGCAGCTCGGGACAGGGACGAGAGACCCAGTACTTC